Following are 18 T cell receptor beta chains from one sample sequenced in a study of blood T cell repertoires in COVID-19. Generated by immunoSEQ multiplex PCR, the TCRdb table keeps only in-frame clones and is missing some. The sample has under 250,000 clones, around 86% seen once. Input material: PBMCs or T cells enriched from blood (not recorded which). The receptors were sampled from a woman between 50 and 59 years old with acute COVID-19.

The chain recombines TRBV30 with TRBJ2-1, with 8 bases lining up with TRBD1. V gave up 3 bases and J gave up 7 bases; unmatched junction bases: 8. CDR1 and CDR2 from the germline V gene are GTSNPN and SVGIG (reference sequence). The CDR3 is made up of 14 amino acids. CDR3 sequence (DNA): TGTGCCTGGAGAGTTGGGACAGGTCAAAATGAGCAGTTCTTC. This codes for CAWRVGTGQNEQFF.

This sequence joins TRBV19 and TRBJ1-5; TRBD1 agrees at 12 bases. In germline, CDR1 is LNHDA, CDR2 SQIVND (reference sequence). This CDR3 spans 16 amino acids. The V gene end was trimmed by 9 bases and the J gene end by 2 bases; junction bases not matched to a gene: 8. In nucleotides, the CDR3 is TGTGCCAGCGCCGGGACAGGGGGCAGGGGCAATCAGCCCCAGCATTTT. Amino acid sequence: CASAGTGGRGNQPQHF.

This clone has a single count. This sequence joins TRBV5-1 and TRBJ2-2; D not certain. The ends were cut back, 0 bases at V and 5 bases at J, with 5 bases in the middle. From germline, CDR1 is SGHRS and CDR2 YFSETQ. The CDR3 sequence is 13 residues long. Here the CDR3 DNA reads TGCGCCAGCAGCTTGGCTATTACCGGGGAGCTGTTTTTT. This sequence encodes CASSLAITGELFF.

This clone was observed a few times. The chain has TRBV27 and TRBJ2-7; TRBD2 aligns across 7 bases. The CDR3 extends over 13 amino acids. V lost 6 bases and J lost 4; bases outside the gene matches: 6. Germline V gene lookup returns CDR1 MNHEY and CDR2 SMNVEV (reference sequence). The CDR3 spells CASSPRRGYEQYF. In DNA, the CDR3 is TGTGCCAGCAGCCCAAGGCGGGGGTACGAGCAGTACTTC.

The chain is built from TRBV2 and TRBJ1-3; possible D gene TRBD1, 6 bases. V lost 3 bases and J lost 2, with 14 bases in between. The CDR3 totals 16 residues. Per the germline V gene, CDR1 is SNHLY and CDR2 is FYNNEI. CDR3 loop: CASSETTGRTGNTIYF. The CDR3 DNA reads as TGTGCCAGCAGTGAGACCACAGGGCGGACTGGAAACACCATATATTTT.

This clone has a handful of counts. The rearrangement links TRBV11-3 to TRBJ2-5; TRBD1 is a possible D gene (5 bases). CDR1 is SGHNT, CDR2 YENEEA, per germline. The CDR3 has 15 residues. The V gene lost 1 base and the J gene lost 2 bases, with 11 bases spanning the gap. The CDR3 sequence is CASSLGGARQETQYF. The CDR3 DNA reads TGTGCCAGCAGCTTAGGTGGGGCGCGACAAGAGACCCAGTACTTC.

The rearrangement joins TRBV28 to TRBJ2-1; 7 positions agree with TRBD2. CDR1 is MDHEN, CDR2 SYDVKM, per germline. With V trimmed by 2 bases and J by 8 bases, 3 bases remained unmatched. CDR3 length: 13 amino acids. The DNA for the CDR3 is TGTGCCAGCAGTTTACTGGGGAGGGATGAGCAGTTCTTC. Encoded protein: CASSLLGRDEQFF.

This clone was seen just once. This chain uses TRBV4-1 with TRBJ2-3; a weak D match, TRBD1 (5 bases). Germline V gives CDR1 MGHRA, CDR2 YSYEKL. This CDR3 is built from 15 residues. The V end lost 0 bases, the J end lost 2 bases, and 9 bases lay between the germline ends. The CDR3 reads CASSQDNRITDTQYF. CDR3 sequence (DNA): TGCGCCAGCAGCCAAGATAACAGGATCACAGATACGCAGTATTTT.

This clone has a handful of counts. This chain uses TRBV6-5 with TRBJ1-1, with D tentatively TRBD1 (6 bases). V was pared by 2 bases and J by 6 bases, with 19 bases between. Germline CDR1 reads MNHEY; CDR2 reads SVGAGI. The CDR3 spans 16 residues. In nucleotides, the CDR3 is TGTGCCAGCAGTTACGCCAGGGGAAAGGGGAGCGCTGAAGCTTTCTTT. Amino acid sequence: CASSYARGKGSAEAFF.

Here the CDR3 reads CASSFRTSGGGEQYF. Here the CDR3 DNA reads TGTGCCAGCAGCTTCAGGACTAGCGGGGGGGGTGAGCAGTACTTC. The chain carries TRBV6-5 and TRBJ2-7, with 15 bases matching TRBD2. The germline gives CDR1 MNHEY, CDR2 SVGAGI. The CDR3 loop spans 15 amino acids. J lost 7 bases, V lost 6 bases, and 7 bases had no gene match.

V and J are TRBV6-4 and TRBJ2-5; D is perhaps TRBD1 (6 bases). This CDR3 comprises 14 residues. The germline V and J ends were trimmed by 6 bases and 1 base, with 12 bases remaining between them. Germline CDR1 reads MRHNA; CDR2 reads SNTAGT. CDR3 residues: CASSADSFQETQYF. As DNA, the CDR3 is TGTGCCAGCAGCGCGGACAGTTTCCAAGAGACCCAGTACTTC.

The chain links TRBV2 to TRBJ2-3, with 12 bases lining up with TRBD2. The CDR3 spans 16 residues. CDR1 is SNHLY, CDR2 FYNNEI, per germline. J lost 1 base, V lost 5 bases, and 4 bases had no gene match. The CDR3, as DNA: TGTGCCAGCAGTCTAGCGGGGGGGCTTGGCACAGATACGCAGTATTTT. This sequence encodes CASSLAGGLGTDTQYF. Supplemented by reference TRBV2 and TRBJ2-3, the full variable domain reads EPEVTQTPSHQVTQMGQEVILRCVPISNHLYFYWYRQILGQKVEFLVSFYNNEISEKSEIFDDQFSVERPDGSNFTLKIRSTKLEDSAMYFCASSLAGGLGTDTQYFGPGTRLTVL.

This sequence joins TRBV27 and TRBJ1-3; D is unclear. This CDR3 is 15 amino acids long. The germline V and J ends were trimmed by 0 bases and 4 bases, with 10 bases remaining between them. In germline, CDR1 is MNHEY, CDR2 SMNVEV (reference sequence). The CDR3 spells CASSLSGRAGNTIYF. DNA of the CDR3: TGTGCCAGCAGTTTATCCGGTCGCGCGGGAAACACCATATATTTT.

For the CDR3, the DNA is TGTGCCAGCAGCACAACCGGGACAGGTGATTCACCCCTCCACTTT. It translates to CASSTTGTGDSPLHF. The V gene is TRBV5-5, the J gene TRBJ1-6, with 8 bases fitting TRBD1. The ends lost 4 bases at V and 8 bases at J; junction bases unmatched: 8. CDR1 and CDR2 from the germline V gene are SGHKS and YYEKEE (reference sequence). The CDR3 has 15 amino acids. Supplemented by reference TRBV5-5 and TRBJ1-6, the full variable domain reads DAGVTQSPTHLIKTRGQQVTLRCSPISGHKSVSWYQQVLGQGPQFIFQYYEKEERGRGNFPDRFSARQFPNYSSELNVNALLLGDSALYLCASSTTGTGDSPLHFGNGTRLTVT.

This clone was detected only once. Here the CDR3 reads CASSGGWTGNIETQYF. CDR3 sequence (DNA): TGCGCCAGCAGCGGGGGATGGACAGGGAATATCGAGACCCAGTACTTC. This sequence joins TRBV5-1 and TRBJ2-5, with TRBD1 identical over 8 bases. V shed 4 bases and J 5 bases; nucleotides not matched to a gene: 13. The CDR3 is made up of 16 amino acids. Germline V gives CDR1 SGHRS, CDR2 YFSETQ.

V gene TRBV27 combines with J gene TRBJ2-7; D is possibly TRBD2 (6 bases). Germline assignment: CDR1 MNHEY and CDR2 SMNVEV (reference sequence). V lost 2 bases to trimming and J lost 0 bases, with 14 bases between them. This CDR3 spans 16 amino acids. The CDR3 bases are TGTGCCAGCAGTTTACTCGGGGGACCAAACTCCTACGAGCAGTACTTC. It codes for CASSLLGGPNSYEQYF.

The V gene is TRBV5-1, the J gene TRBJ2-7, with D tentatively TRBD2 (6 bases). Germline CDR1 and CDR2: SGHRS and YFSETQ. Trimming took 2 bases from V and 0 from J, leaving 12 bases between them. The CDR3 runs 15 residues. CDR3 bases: TGCGCCAGCAGCTTAATGGTAGCGGACTCCTACGAGCAGTACTTC. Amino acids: CASSLMVADSYEQYF.

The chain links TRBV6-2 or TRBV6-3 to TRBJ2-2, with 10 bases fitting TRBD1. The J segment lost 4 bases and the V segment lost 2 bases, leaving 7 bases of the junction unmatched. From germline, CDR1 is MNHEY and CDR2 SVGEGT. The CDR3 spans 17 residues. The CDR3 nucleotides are TGTGCCAGCAGTTACACCGGGACAGGGGTCCCCACCGGGGAGCTGTTTTTT. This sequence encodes CASSYTGTGVPTGELFF.